The sequence of this T cell receptor beta chain was determined in a study of blood T cell repertoires in COVID-19. Looked up from germline, CDR1 is SGHTA and CDR2 is FQGNSA. V lost 2 bases to trimming and J lost 3 bases, with 5 bases between them. This CDR3 comprises 14 residues. Libraries were prepared by immunoSEQ multiplex PCR; TCRdb keeps only in-frame clonotypes and omits some of them. Here the sample spans roughly 350,000 clones, 88% being singletons. This chain joins TRBV7-2 and TRBJ1-6; the D is unclear. The sample taken for sequencing was peripheral blood. The clonotype originates from a woman between 70 and 85 years old with COVID-19, enrolled during active disease. CDR3 sequence (DNA): TGTGCCAGCAGCTTAAATCTCTATAATTCACCCCTCCACTTT. This gives the protein CASSLNLYNSPLHF.